This TCR beta chain was sequenced for a study of shared clonotypes between healthy human individuals. General observations from the study: A handful of donors showed sharing of around 5.3% of naive CD4 clonotypes. Represented diversity (both genetic and exposure-history) was limited by the small number of donors. The study sampled only blood, and tissue repertoires likely differ.

As concerns this clone: Its antigen is still unknown.

Naive CD8 cells lacked CD45RO and underwent positive selection for CCR7, leaving out terminally differentiated effector memory CD45RA+ cells. This CDR3 region has 13 residues. Germline assignment: CDR1 SEHNR and CDR2 FQNEAQ (reference sequence). J was trimmed by 8 bases and V by 5 bases; bases with no gene match: 6. Assay: immunoSEQ multiplex PCR; the TCRdb copy retains only in-frame clones and omits some. The sample lists about 680,000 clones; around 90% were seen once. The TCR comes from a man aged 25-40 years in good health. The chain combines TRBV7-9 with TRBJ2-1, with 7 bases lining up with TRBD1. Source material: naive CD8+ T cells sorted from blood. The CDR3: CASSPTGTDEQFF. In DNA form, the CDR3 reads TGTGCCAGCAGCCCGACAGGGACGGATGAGCAGTTCTTC. Based on the CDR3 plus reference TRBV7-9 and TRBJ2-1, the full variable domain is DTGVSQNPRHKITKRGQNVTFRCDPISEHNRLYWYRQTLGQGPEFLTYFQNEAQLEKSRLLSDRFSAERPKGSFSTLEIQRTEQGDSAMYLCASSPTGTDEQFFGPGTRLTVL.